This T cell receptor beta chain was captured in a study of PD-L1 blockade in urothelial cancer. Turning to the study itself: From 0 to 3 prior chemotherapy regimens had been given to the patients.

The V segment lost 1 base and the J segment 3 bases; nucleotides outside the gene matches: 11. Per the germline V gene, CDR1 is SGHTA and CDR2 is FQGNSA. The CDR3 contains 19 residues. Patients suffered from locally advanced or metastatic urothelial carcinoma. Method: immunoSEQ multiplex PCR; TCRdb's copy keeps in-frame clones and lacks some. The sample records 55,000 to 70,000 clones, 82% being singletons. The TCR sequence derives from a man in his 70s with urothelial cancer. Sequences were derived from PBMCs, sampled around atezolizumab (anti-PD-L1) treatment. This chain joins TRBV7-2 and TRBJ2-3; TRBD2 matches at 12 bases. The CDR3 protein is CASSLEASGRVGGTDTQYF. CDR3 sequence (DNA): TGTGCCAGCAGCTTAGAGGCTAGCGGGAGGGTAGGGGGGACAGATACGCAGTATTTT.